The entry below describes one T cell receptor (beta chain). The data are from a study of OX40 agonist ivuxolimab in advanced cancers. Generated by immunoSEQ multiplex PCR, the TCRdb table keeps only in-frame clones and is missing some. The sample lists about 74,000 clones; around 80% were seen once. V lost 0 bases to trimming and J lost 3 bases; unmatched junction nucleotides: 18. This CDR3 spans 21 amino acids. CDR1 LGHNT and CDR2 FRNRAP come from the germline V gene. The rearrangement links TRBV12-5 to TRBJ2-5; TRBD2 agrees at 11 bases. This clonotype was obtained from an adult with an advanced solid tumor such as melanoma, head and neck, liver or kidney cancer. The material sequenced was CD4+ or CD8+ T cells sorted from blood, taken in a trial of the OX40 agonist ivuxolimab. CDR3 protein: CASGLVHLSLAGGPREETQYF. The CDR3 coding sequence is TGTGCTAGTGGTTTGGTCCACTTGTCTCTAGCGGGAGGCCCCAGGGAAGAGACCCAGTACTTC.